One and the same sample provided the 23 T cell receptor beta chains below, sequenced in a study of PD-L1 blockade in urothelial cancer. As for time point: peripheral blood 6 weeks after treatment start. Sequencing was performed with immunoSEQ multiplex PCR; in TCRdb, only in-frame clones are kept and a portion is missing. The profile covers roughly 120,000 clones, with 85% to 90% appearing a single time and around 1.7% taken by the ten largest. The sample here was PBMCs, taken around atezolizumab (anti-PD-L1) treatment. These receptor sequences come from a man aged 60 to 69 with urothelial cancer.

The chain is built from TRBV6-5 and TRBJ1-4; 10 bases align to TRBD1. CDR1 is MNHEY and CDR2 is SVGAGI in the germline V gene. V lost 6 bases and J lost 6; bases outside the gene matches: 7. CDR3 length: 15 residues. The CDR3 DNA reads TGTGCCAGCAGCACAAGGACAGGGGGTGATGAAAAACTGTTTTTT. This encodes CASSTRTGGDEKLFF.

The chain joins TRBV4-3 to TRBJ1-6; D unclear. Germline CDR1 LGHNA, CDR2 YSLEER. Trimming removed 1 base at V and 4 bases at J, with 8 bases between. This CDR3 has 15 amino acids. This CDR3 reads CASSQARDYNSPLHF. CDR3 nucleotides: TGCGCCAGCAGCCAAGCGCGGGATTATAATTCACCCCTCCACTTT.

The chain joins TRBV28 to TRBJ1-6, with TRBD1 matching 7 bases. V lost 6 bases, J lost 7 bases, and 6 bases stayed unmatched. The CDR3 length is 14 residues. From germline, CDR1 is MDHEN and CDR2 SYDVKM. The CDR3 protein is CASRLTGENSPLHF. The CDR3 region has the DNA TGTGCCAGCAGATTAACAGGGGAAAATTCACCCCTCCACTTT.

Written as DNA, the CDR3 is TGTGCCAGCAGGATCGGACAGGGGGCTCTGGATGGCTACACCTTC. Its translation is CASRIGQGALDGYTF. This chain connects TRBV2 to TRBJ1-2, with TRBD1 matching over 11 bases. With 6 bases clipped from V and 6 bases from J, the junction kept 9 bases outside the gene matches. Germline V lookup: CDR1 SNHLY, CDR2 FYNNEI. CDR3 length: 15 residues.

The rearrangement joins TRBV9 to TRBJ2-5; 7 bases are shared with TRBD1. The CDR3 length is 15 residues. The germline gives CDR1 SGDLS, CDR2 YYNGEE. Trimming removed 3 bases from V and 0 bases from J; junction bases left unmatched: 5. The CDR3: CASSAETGYQETQYF. For the CDR3, the DNA is TGTGCCAGCAGCGCAGAGACAGGGTACCAAGAGACCCAGTACTTC. Supplemented by reference TRBV9 and TRBJ2-5, the full variable domain reads DSGVTQTPKHLITATGQRVTLRCSPRSGDLSVYWYQQSLDQGLQFLIQYYNGEERAKGNILERFSAQQFPDLHSELNLSSLELGDSALYFCASSAETGYQETQYFGPGTRLLVL.

CDR3: CASSDPGSSSWNQPQHF. CDR3 DNA sequence: TGTGCCAGCAGTGACCCTGGGTCCTCTAGTTGGAATCAGCCCCAGCATTTT. J is TRBJ1-5 and V is TRBV28; no reliable D call. This CDR3 is 17 amino acids long. CDR1 is MDHEN and CDR2 is SYDVKM in the germline V gene. V was pared by 5 bases and J by 4 bases, with 21 bases between.

The CDR3 region is CASSLYVQGDNEQFF. CDR3 nucleotide sequence: TGCGCCAGCAGCTTGTACGTACAGGGGGACAATGAGCAGTTCTTC. This chain connects TRBV5-1 to TRBJ2-1, with 8 bases aligning to TRBD1. The length of the CDR3 is 15 residues. The V gene end was trimmed by 1 base and the J gene end by 5 bases; junction bases not matched to a gene: 5. Germline V gene sequence: CDR1 SGHRS, CDR2 YFSETQ.

The V call is TRBV4-2, the J call TRBJ2-3; D possibly corresponds to TRBD2 (6 bases). The CDR3 length is 16 residues. Per the germline V gene, CDR1 is LGHNA and CDR2 is YNFKEQ. V dropped 2 bases and J dropped 3 bases, with 15 bases sitting between them. The CDR3 nucleotides read TGTGCCAGCAGCCAACTCCAGGGAGGAGGAACAGATACGCAGTATTTT. Translation gives CASSQLQGGGTDTQYF.

The V call is TRBV5-4, the J call TRBJ1-2; tentative D call: TRBD1 (6 bases). V dropped 0 bases and J dropped 5 bases, with 17 bases sitting between them. Per germline, CDR1 SGHNT and CDR2 YYREEE (reference sequence). The length of the CDR3 is 16 residues. CDR3 sequence (DNA): TGTGCCAGCAGCTTGGTCGGGCAGGGGCTTGGGTATGGCTACACCTTC. Translated, it gives CASSLVGQGLGYGYTF.

The chain combines TRBV6-1 with TRBJ2-7; 8 bases are a match to TRBD1. The CDR3 is made up of 14 amino acids. The germline V gene encodes CDR1 MNHNS and CDR2 SASEGT. J gave up 0 bases and V 6 bases, and 4 bases lay outside the gene matches. The CDR3 is CASRPGQGSYEQYF. In DNA form, the CDR3 reads TGTGCCAGCAGACCCGGACAGGGCTCCTACGAGCAGTACTTC.

The rearrangement links TRBV27 to TRBJ2-2; 7 bases line up with TRBD1. V was clipped by 3 bases and J by 4 bases; unmatched bases: 11. This CDR3 is 17 amino acids long. CDR1 and CDR2 (germline): MNHEY, SMNVEV (reference sequence). CDR3 sequence (DNA): TGTGCCAGCAGTTTCTTTCGAGGGGGCTATAGCACCGGGGAGCTGTTTTTT. Translated, it gives CASSFFRGGYSTGELFF.

The chain couples TRBV29-1 to TRBJ2-1; tentatively, D is TRBD2 (7 bases). V lost 7 bases and J 10 bases, leaving 23 bases between the germline ends. Germline V gene lookup returns CDR1 SQVTM and CDR2 ANQGSEA. The length of the CDR3 is 14 residues. CDR3 region: CSAPGGSGGGEQFF. The CDR3 coding sequence is TGCAGCGCTCCTGGAGGGTCGGGGGGCGGAGAGCAGTTCTTC.

The chain uses TRBV11-3 and TRBJ2-3; 9 bases align to TRBD1. CDR1 and CDR2 (germline): SGHNT, YENEEA. The CDR3 spans 16 residues. V lost 1 base to trimming and J lost 9 bases; unmatched junction nucleotides: 11. In nucleotides, the CDR3 is TGTGCCAGCAGCTTAGTGGGGACAGGGTCAGGAATCACGCAGTATTTT. Translating gives CASSLVGTGSGITQYF.

The rearrangement joins TRBV5-1 to TRBJ1-5, with D tentatively TRBD1 (6 bases). Germline V CDR1 and CDR2: SGHRS, YFSETQ. The CDR3 totals 15 residues. V was pared by 7 bases and J by 2 bases, with 16 bases between. The CDR3 here is CASSQGYGGNQPQHF. The CDR3 nucleotides are TGCGCCAGCTCTCAGGGGTACGGAGGCAATCAGCCCCAGCATTTT.

The chain recombines TRBV7-8 with TRBJ2-7; D is possibly TRBD2 (5 bases). The length of the CDR3 is 15 residues. CDR1 and CDR2 (germline): SGHVS, FQNEAQ. The V gene lost 1 base and the J gene lost 5 bases, with 15 bases spanning the gap. The CDR3: CASSLVAREGDEQYF. The CDR3, as DNA: TGTGCCAGCAGCTTAGTCGCGAGGGAAGGTGACGAGCAGTACTTC. The full variable domain, with the rest looked up from reference TRBV7-8 and TRBJ2-7, is GAGVSQSPRYKVAKRGQDVALRCDPISGHVSLFWYQQALGQGPEFLTYFQNEAQLDKSGLPSDRFFAERPEGSVSTLKIQRTQQEDSAVYLCASSLVAREGDEQYFGPGTRLTVT.

The rearrangement links TRBV7-3 to TRBJ2-2; tentative D call: TRBD2 (6 bases). Germline V gene data show CDR1 as SGHTA and CDR2 as FQGTGA. The V end was cut by 5 bases, the J end by 6 bases, with 16 bases between. The CDR3 runs 15 residues. The CDR3 spells CASSLGTVRPGELFF. CDR3 nucleotides: TGTGCCAGCAGCCTGGGGACTGTTAGGCCCGGGGAGCTGTTTTTT.

J is TRBJ1-1 and V is TRBV10-3; 8 positions match TRBD1. This CDR3 region has 13 residues. Trimming removed 11 bases from V and 6 bases from J; junction bases left unmatched: 11. Germline values: CDR1 ENHRY, CDR2 SYGVKD. CDR3 sequence: CAAQGASLSEAFF. CDR3 in DNA: TGTGCCGCCCAGGGGGCAAGTCTCTCTGAAGCTTTCTTT.

This chain connects TRBV21-1 to TRBJ2-5; the tabulated D call, TRBD1, remains unverified against the DNA. TRBV21-1 is described as a pseudogene. This CDR3 has 14 residues. The CDR3 reads CASSIPGAQETQYF. CDR3 DNA: TGTGCCAGCAGCATCCCAGGTGCCCAAGAGACCCAGTACTTC.

The chain is built from TRBV10-3 and TRBJ2-2; 7 bases agree with TRBD2. The length of the CDR3 is 14 residues. Trimming removed 2 bases from V and 6 bases from J; junction bases left unmatched: 3. Germline-derived CDR1 and CDR2 are ENHRY and SYGVKD. The DNA for the CDR3 is TGTGCCATCAGTGAGAGGGGAGGGCCCGGGGAGCTGTTTTTT. Amino acid sequence: CAISERGGPGELFF.

V usage is TRBV10-1 and J usage is TRBJ2-2, with 7 bases matching TRBD2. Germline assignment: CDR1 WNHNN and CDR2 SYGVQD (reference sequence). The ends lost 11 bases at V and 4 bases at J; junction bases unmatched: 13. The CDR3 has 15 amino acids. As DNA, the CDR3 is TGCGCCCAAATTTGGGAGGGAGGTCCCACCGGGGAGCTGTTTTTT. Its translation is CAQIWEGGPTGELFF.

The genes are TRBV5-6 and TRBJ2-3; no reliable D call. CDR1 SGHDT and CDR2 YYEEEE come from the germline V gene. The CDR3 runs to 13 residues. Trimming took 6 bases from V and 2 from J, leaving 10 bases between them. This CDR3 reads CASTALSTDTQYF. DNA of the CDR3: TGTGCCAGCACCGCGCTATCCACAGATACGCAGTATTTT.

The chain joins TRBV10-3 to TRBJ2-7; 8 nucleotides agree with TRBD2. Losses at the gene ends were 4 bases for V and 3 bases for J; bases not matched to a gene: 14. Germline CDR1 and CDR2: ENHRY and SYGVKD. The CDR3 has 17 amino acids. CDR3 loop: CAISVRAGGRSHYEQYF. The CDR3 nucleotides read TGTGCCATCAGTGTGAGGGCGGGGGGCCGATCCCACTACGAGCAGTACTTC.

In its sample, this clone was seen once. V and J are TRBV5-6 and TRBJ1-1; tentative D call: TRBD1 (6 bases). Germline-derived CDR1 and CDR2 are SGHDT and YYEEEE. CDR3 length equals 15 residues. Trimming removed 4 bases from V and 5 bases from J, with 18 bases in between. Here the CDR3 DNA reads TGTGCCAGCAGCCCCGAGGGGAGGGGGAGGACTGAAGCTTTCTTT. This gives the protein CASSPEGRGRTEAFF.